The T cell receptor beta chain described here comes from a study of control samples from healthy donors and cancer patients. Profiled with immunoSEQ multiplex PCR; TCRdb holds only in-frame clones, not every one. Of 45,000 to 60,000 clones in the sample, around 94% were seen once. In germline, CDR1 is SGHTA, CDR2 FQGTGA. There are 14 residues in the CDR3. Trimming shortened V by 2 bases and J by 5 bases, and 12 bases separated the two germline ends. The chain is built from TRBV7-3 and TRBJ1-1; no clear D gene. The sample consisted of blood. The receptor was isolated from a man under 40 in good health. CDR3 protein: CASSLSAGGTEAFF. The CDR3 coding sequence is TGTGCCAGCAGCTTATCAGCCGGAGGGACTGAAGCTTTCTTT.